This entry is about one TCR beta chain. Assay: immunoSEQ multiplex PCR; the TCRdb copy retains only in-frame clones and omits some. This table holds about 20,000 clones, more than 75% found once. This CDR3 comprises 17 residues. CDR1 and CDR2 from the germline V gene are MNHNS and SASEGT. With V trimmed by 0 bases and J by 2 bases, 7 bases remained unmatched. These data come from a study of OX40 agonist ivuxolimab in advanced cancers. This sample comprised CD4+ or CD8+ T cells sorted from blood, obtained in a trial of the OX40 agonist ivuxolimab. This chain links TRBV6-1 with TRBJ2-3; 8 bases line up with TRBD1. The source is an adult with an advanced solid tumor such as melanoma, head and neck, liver or kidney cancer. CDR3 region: CASSEAPQGAATDTQYF. In DNA form, the CDR3 reads TGTGCCAGCAGTGAAGCGCCGCAGGGGGCCGCCACAGATACGCAGTATTTT.